Sequencing of this T cell receptor beta chain was carried out in a study of cytomegalovirus exposure and HLA in healthy donors. Whole-study context: Early released data had about 85 million unique TCRs, all coming from HLA-typed donors. Most genotyped donors, 65% to 85% of around 370, had Caucasian-associated genetic ancestry. Study observations and caveats: The Asian-associated ancestry cluster reportedly had fewer N-insertions than the roughly 700-donor mean in a later analysis. Most of the CMV-associated TCR beta chains (in a later analysis) appeared to be HLA-restricted.

As to this clone: Its target is unknown.

CDR3 length: 16 residues. V was pared by 1 base and J by 1 base, with 12 bases between. Germline assignment: CDR1 LNHDA and CDR2 SQIVND (reference sequence). The study ran its PCR with 60 Vbeta and 13 Jbeta primers. Sequencing used immunoSEQ multiplex PCR; TCRdb keeps in-frame clones, though not all of them. Seen here are under 130,000 clones, roughly three quarters observed once, and the top ten hold around 10%. This TCR was recovered from a woman aged 18-29 years in good health and CMV-seropositive. The chain links TRBV19 to TRBJ2-3; tentatively, D is TRBD2 (7 bases). Material: PBMCs. The CDR3 here is CASSIVGGLGTDTQYF. CDR3 bases: TGTGCCAGTAGTATAGTCGGGGGGCTTGGCACAGATACGCAGTATTTT.